The 15 T cell receptor beta chains reported below all come from one sample, sequenced in a study of cytomegalovirus exposure and HLA in healthy donors. Primers for the PCR totalled 60 Vbeta and 13 Jbeta. Data came from immunoSEQ multiplex PCR; TCRdb stores just in-frame clones and leaves some out. The sample holds around 87,000 clones, over 70% seen once. Sequenced input: PBMCs. These TCRs come from a man aged 35 to 55 in good health and CMV-seronegative.

The rearrangement uses TRBV5-1 and TRBJ2-7, with D unclear. The CDR3 runs 16 residues. Germline V lookup: CDR1 SGHRS, CDR2 YFSETQ. V gave up 4 bases and J gave up 0 bases, with 17 bases separating them. CDR3 sequence: CASSPTRGGRSYEQYF. The CDR3 bases are TGCGCCAGCAGCCCCACTCGAGGCGGCCGCTCCTACGAGCAGTACTTC.

The CDR3 loop reads CAGGVSSPGKLFF. Written as DNA, the CDR3 is TGTGCCGGGGGGGTTAGTTCCCCGGGAAAACTGTTTTTT. The V and J genes are TRBV2 and TRBJ1-4, with a tentative D call TRBD1 (5 bases). The ends were cut back, 11 bases at V and 10 bases at J, with 20 bases in the middle. The CDR3 length is 13 residues. Germline V gene lookup returns CDR1 SNHLY and CDR2 FYNNEI.

CDR3 protein: CASSLGLGVGELFF. The CDR3, as DNA: TGTGCCAGCAGCTTAGGCCTGGGAGTAGGGGAGCTGTTTTTT. The chain combines TRBV7-9 with TRBJ2-2; possible D gene TRBD2, 5 bases. The germline CDR1 and CDR2 sequences are SEHNR and FQNEAQ (reference sequence). The CDR3 sequence is 14 residues long. V was cut by 1 base and J by 8 bases, with 11 bases left in between. Full variable domain (remainder filled in from reference TRBV7-9 and TRBJ2-2): DTGVSQNPRHKITKRGQNVTFRCDPISEHNRLYWYRQTLGQGPEFLTYFQNEAQLEKSRLLSDRFSAERPKGSFSTLEIQRTEQGDSAMYLCASSLGLGVGELFFGEGSRLTVL.

The V and J genes are TRBV7-6 and TRBJ2-5; weak D call: TRBD2 (7 bases). This CDR3 is built from 15 residues. Germline V gives CDR1 SGHVS, CDR2 FNYEAQ. Trimming removed 2 bases from V and 4 bases from J, with 14 bases in between. CDR3 residues: CASSLQGGARETQYF. The DNA of the CDR3 is TGTGCCAGCAGCTTACAAGGGGGGGCGAGAGAGACCCAGTACTTC.

A note on this clone: Additional DNA sequences in this sample encode the identical CDR3. The V gene is TRBV7-9, the J gene TRBJ1-2, with 7 bases lining up with TRBD1. Trimming removed 2 bases from V and 2 bases from J; junction bases left unmatched: 5. Germline assignment: CDR1 SEHNR and CDR2 FQNEAQ (reference sequence). This CDR3 spans 15 amino acids. The CDR3 DNA is TGTGCCAGCAGCTTACAGGGGGAAGCCAACTATGGCTACACCTTC. Protein product: CASSLQGEANYGYTF.

The rearrangement uses TRBV7-9 and TRBJ1-2, with D hard to call. V dropped 0 bases and J dropped 12 bases, with 5 bases sitting between them. CDR3 length equals 10 residues. Germline lookup yields CDR1 SEHNR and CDR2 FQNEAQ (reference sequence). The CDR3 DNA follows: TGTGCCAGCAGCTTAGCCCCCGACACCTTC. Translation gives CASSLAPDTF.

The chain employs TRBV4-3 and TRBJ2-3; D is possibly TRBD2 (5 bases). This CDR3 comprises 15 residues. V dropped 6 bases and J dropped 3 bases, with 16 bases sitting between them. The germline V gene has CDR1 LGHNA and CDR2 YSLEER. The CDR3 spells CASSLQEAGTDTQYF. The CDR3, as DNA: TGCGCCAGCAGTCTTCAGGAGGCGGGTACAGATACGCAGTATTTT.

The V gene is TRBV4-3, the J gene TRBJ1-6; D is unclear. CDR1 is LGHNA, CDR2 YSLEER, per germline. CDR3 length: 14 amino acids. V was clipped by 0 bases and J by 8 bases, with 8 bases between them. The CDR3 loop reads CASSQERRDSPLHF. CDR3 in DNA: TGCGCCAGCAGCCAAGAACGGCGGGATTCACCCCTCCACTTT.

Concerning this clone: Other nucleotide sequences in the sample specify the same CDR3. The CDR3 loop reads CASSYSAGALDEQYF. As DNA, the CDR3 is TGTGCCAGCAGTTACTCGGCGGGGGCTTTGGACGAGCAGTACTTC. V gene TRBV6-5 combines with J gene TRBJ2-7, with a weak D call TRBD2 (7 bases). Trimming took 0 bases from V and 5 from J, leaving 14 bases between them. This CDR3 is built from 15 residues. The V gene's germline CDR1 is MNHEY and CDR2 SVGAGI.

The chain couples TRBV7-2 to TRBJ1-6; TRBD1 agrees at 7 bases. V dropped 3 bases and J dropped 5; count of bases not matched to a gene: 7. The CDR3 length is 16 residues. Germline values: CDR1 SGHTA, CDR2 FQGNSA. CDR3 nucleotide sequence: TGTGCCAGCAGCTTGGACCGGGACAGAAATAATTCACCCCTCCACTTT. This translates into CASSLDRDRNNSPLHF.

The chain recombines TRBV7-8 with TRBJ2-7, with D perhaps matching TRBD1 (6 bases). In germline, CDR1 is SGHVS, CDR2 FQNEAQ. This CDR3 has 14 residues. Trimming stripped 4 bases from V and 7 bases from J, with 17 bases between. CDR3 residues: CASSSGRIRGEQYF. CDR3 DNA sequence: TGTGCCAGCAGCTCCGGCAGGATTAGGGGGGAGCAGTACTTC.

The gene calls are TRBV2 and TRBJ1-5; D not certain. CDR3 length: 12 amino acids. Germline assignment: CDR1 SNHLY and CDR2 FYNNEI. V shed 9 bases and J shed 1 base, with 7 bases lying between them. This CDR3 is CASTNSNQPQHF. As DNA, the CDR3 is TGTGCCAGTACAAACAGCAATCAGCCCCAGCATTTT.

V and J are TRBV6-5 and TRBJ1-2; a possible D gene is TRBD1 (6 bases). This CDR3 contains 13 residues. Looked up from germline, CDR1 is MNHEY and CDR2 is SVGAGI. Trimming left V 2 bases short and J 7 bases short, with 11 bases between. The CDR3 region has the DNA TGTGCCAGCAGTTACGTCACAGGGAGTGGCTACACCTTC. Translation gives CASSYVTGSGYTF.

V gene TRBV11-2 combines with J gene TRBJ2-7, with TRBD2 as a possible D gene (6 bases). The CDR3 is 12 amino acids. V was shortened by 2 bases and J by 6 bases, with 8 bases between the two germline ends. Germline CDR1 reads SGHAT; CDR2 reads FQNNGV. For the CDR3, the DNA is TGTGCCAGCAGCTTATGGGGACTCGAGCAGTACTTC. It translates to CASSLWGLEQYF. Full variable domain (missing parts from reference TRBV11-2 and TRBJ2-7): EAGVAQSPRYKIIEKRQSVAFWCNPISGHATLYWYQQILGQGPKLLIQFQNNGVVDDSQLPKDRFSAERLKGVDSTLKIQPAKLEDSAVYLCASSLWGLEQYFGPGTRLTVT.

The chain carries TRBV28 and TRBJ2-5; D may be TRBD2 (6 bases). The V gene lost 8 bases and the J gene lost 2 bases, with 15 bases spanning the gap. Germline loops: CDR1 MDHEN, CDR2 SYDVKM. The CDR3 spans 14 residues. The CDR3 DNA follows: TGTGCCAGCGGCTTCGGGGGAAATCAAGAGACCCAGTACTTC. Translating gives CASGFGGNQETQYF.